Listed here are 15 T cell receptor beta chains from one sample, sequenced in a study of T cells in Graves' hyperthyroidism and ophthalmopathy. It was RNA transcripts that yielded the amplified TCR beta CDR3 regions. The HTBI primer set was used in a first-round RT-PCR of the TCR CDR3. TCRdb analysed the multiplex PCR reads with MiXCR anew, one entry per CDR3 protein. The data show around 490,000 distinct CDR3 sequences, 15% to 20% seen once. Sequencing used blood. The origin of the receptors is a man aged 40-49 years with Graves' ophthalmopathy.

This clonotype was counted ten times or more. V is TRBV7-6 and J is TRBJ2-3; the D call may be TRBD1 or TRBD2 (6 bases each). CDR1 SGHVS and CDR2 FNYEAQ come from the germline V gene. V was pared by 5 bases and J by 2 bases, with 20 bases between. The CDR3 loop spans 17 amino acids. CDR3 coding DNA: TGTGCCAGCAGCCCCAGGACTAATGCAGGGGTCACAGATACGCAGTATTTT. This sequence encodes CASSPRTNAGVTDTQYF.

With regard to this clonotype: Compared with germline, one end of the junction differs, possibly owing to a read error. V is TRBV6-2 or TRBV6-3 and J is TRBJ2-1, with D tentatively TRBD1 or TRBD2 (5 bases each). The CDR3 spans 15 residues. CDR1 is MNHEY and CDR2 is SVGEGT in the germline V gene. CDR3 amino acids: CAGSSGVGGYNEQFF. The CDR3 DNA follows: TGTGCCGGCAGTTCCGGCGTTGGGGGATACAATGAGCAGTTCTTC.

The V and J genes are TRBV7-8 and TRBJ2-3; 7 bases align to TRBD2. The CDR3 has 16 residues. Germline values: CDR1 SGHVS, CDR2 FQNEAQ. With 5 bases clipped from V and 1 base from J, the junction kept 9 bases outside the gene matches. The CDR3 DNA sequence: TGTGCCAGCAGCACCGGCGGGACTACCGGCACAGATACGCAGTATTTT. Its protein product is CASSTGGTTGTDTQYF.

This clonotype appeared a few times. Its ends do not fully match the called genes, so a read error is possible. The J gene is TRBJ2-1, the V gene TRBV27; TRBD2 matches at 14 bases. The germline V gene has CDR1 MNHEY and CDR2 SMNVEV (reference sequence). This CDR3 is 22 amino acids long. The CDR3 sequence: CASTEPGLAGVKTPPPYNEQFF. The CDR3 coding sequence is TGTGCCAGCACCGAACCGGGACTAGCGGGAGTTAAAACCCCCCCCCCCTACAATGAGCAATTCTTC.

The V gene is TRBV19, the J gene TRBJ2-1; no firm D call. The CDR3 consists of 13 residues. The germline V gene has CDR1 LNHDA and CDR2 SQIVND (reference sequence). V was pared by 4 bases and J by 12 bases, with 16 bases between. The CDR3, as DNA: TGTGCCAGTAGTAGCCCGGACGGGTTGACGCAGTTCTTC. As protein: CASSSPDGLTQFF.

This clonotype was picked up many times. The rearrangement uses TRBV11-2 and TRBJ2-2, with TRBD1 identical over 9 bases. V trimming: 6 bases; J trimming: 2 bases; junction bases outside the gene matches: 1. The CDR3 totals 14 residues. Germline V lookup: CDR1 SGHAT, CDR2 FQNNGV. DNA for the CDR3: TGTGCCAGCAGGGGACAGGGTAACACCGGGGAGCTGTTTTTT. It specifies CASRGQGNTGELFF.

The chain combines TRBV9 with TRBJ2-1; weak D call: TRBD2 (6 bases). V lost 0 bases, J lost 6 bases, and 16 bases lay in between. Germline loops: CDR1 SGDLS, CDR2 YYNGEE. There are 16 residues in the CDR3. In DNA, the CDR3 is TGTGCCAGCAGCGTAGCCGGAGGGCGGCGTACCAATGAGCAGTTCTTC. It yields the protein CASSVAGGRRTNEQFF.

Many counts were recorded for this clonotype. The chain combines TRBV5-1 with TRBJ2-3; D is possibly TRBD1 or TRBD2 (6 bases each). Germline CDR1 reads SGHRS; CDR2 reads YFSETQ. CDR3 length equals 15 residues. Trimming took 1 base from V and 2 from J, leaving 11 bases between them. The chain's CDR3 is CASSLRGVSTDTQYF. For the CDR3, the DNA is TGCGCCAGCAGCTTGAGGGGGGTCTCCACAGATACGCAGTATTTT.

This clonotype was observed a handful of times. The genes are TRBV5-1 and TRBJ2-7, with 7 bases fitting TRBD1. CDR1 is SGHRS, CDR2 YFSETQ, per germline. There are 15 residues in the CDR3. V was clipped by 0 bases and J by 3 bases; unmatched bases: 6. CDR3 DNA sequence: TGCGCCAGCAGCTTGGCCGCAGGGGGTAACTACGAGCAGTACTTC. It translates to CASSLAAGGNYEQYF.

In the case of this clonotype: Germline and junction disagree at one end, which may indicate a read error. The chain links TRBV12-3 or TRBV12-4 to TRBJ2-6; 11 bases map to TRBD2. The CDR3 spans 12 residues. The CDR3: CASSLPGLAADF. The CDR3 bases are TGTGCCAGCAGTCTCCCGGGACTAGCGGCTGACTTC.

This clonotype was observed at least ten times. The gene calls are TRBV11-2 and TRBJ2-1; 7 bases map to TRBD2. The CDR3 has 19 amino acids. The V and J ends lost 3 bases and 0 bases, in that order; junction bases with no gene match: 14. Germline V gene data show CDR1 as SGHAT and CDR2 as FQNNGV. This CDR3 is CASSFLLKPSGASYNEQFF. In DNA form, the CDR3 reads TGTGCCAGCAGCTTTCTTCTTAAACCTAGCGGAGCCTCCTACAATGAGCAGTTCTTC.

This clonotype has a count of ten or more. The chain employs TRBV7-2 and TRBJ2-4; 10 positions match TRBD2. This CDR3 contains 15 residues. The J segment lost 5 bases and the V segment lost 2 bases, leaving 3 bases of the junction unmatched. Germline V gene sequence: CDR1 SGHTA, CDR2 FQGNSA. DNA of the CDR3: TGTGCCAGCAGCTTAAGGAGCGGGGGGGAAAACATTCAGTACTTC. The encoded protein is CASSLRSGGENIQYF.

This clonotype was counted a few times. The chain couples TRBV29-1 to TRBJ2-2; the D gene is possibly TRBD2 (5 bases). Germline CDR1 and CDR2: SQVTM and ANQGSEA. CDR3 size: 11 residues. The V gene lost 7 bases and the J gene lost 7 bases, with 10 bases spanning the gap. CDR3 region: CSGRGIGELFF. In DNA form, the CDR3 reads TGCAGCGGACGGGGAATCGGGGAGCTGTTTTTT.

The chain uses TRBV5-1 and TRBJ2-7; D is uncertain. The germline V and J ends were trimmed by 4 bases and 1 base, with 15 bases remaining between them. The germline V gene has CDR1 SGHRS and CDR2 YFSETQ. The CDR3 contains 15 residues. For the CDR3, the DNA is TGCGCCAGCAGCCCGCGCAGATCGGTTTCCTACGAGCAGTACTTC. It translates to CASSPRRSVSYEQYF.

This clonotype was seen only a few times. The CDR3 spells CASSPKSGGETQYF. The CDR3 bases are TGTGCCAGCTCACCCAAGAGCGGGGGAGAGACCCAGTACTTC. The V call is TRBV18, the J call TRBJ2-5, with 8 bases aligning to TRBD2. V trimming: 3 bases; J trimming: 4 bases; junction bases outside the gene matches: 4. Germline V gene sequence: CDR1 KGHSH, CDR2 LQKENI. The CDR3 has 14 residues.